The 13 T cell receptor beta chains below come from one sample, sequenced in a study of blood T cell repertoires in COVID-19. Assay: immunoSEQ multiplex PCR; the TCRdb copy retains only in-frame clones and omits some. The top ten clones hold about 13% of a sample with nearly 60,000 clones, around 89% of them seen once. Sequencing was done on a sample of peripheral blood. Receptors were obtained from a man in his 60s with active COVID-19.

CDR3 residues: CASREQGVNTEAFF. DNA for the CDR3: TGTGCCAGCAGAGAACAGGGTGTGAACACTGAAGCTTTCTTT. The chain joins TRBV5-4 to TRBJ1-1; a weak D match, TRBD1 (6 bases). Between the trimmed V and J ends, which lost 5 bases and 0 bases, there was a span of 11 bases. Germline CDR1 is SGHNT and CDR2 is YYREEE (reference sequence). CDR3 length: 14 amino acids.

This clone was observed once. The rearrangement links TRBV4-3 to TRBJ2-3; no firm D call. Trimming pared 2 bases from V and 9 bases from J, leaving 12 bases between. Germline values: CDR1 LGHNA, CDR2 YSLEER. CDR3 length equals 13 residues. The CDR3: CASSQPSAGTQYF. In DNA, the CDR3 is TGCGCCAGCAGCCAACCATCAGCAGGAACGCAGTATTTT.

The rearrangement joins TRBV7-2 to TRBJ1-2, with D uncertain. The V and J ends lost 1 base and 1 base respectively, with 16 bases between them. Germline V CDR1 and CDR2: SGHTA, FQGNSA. The CDR3 has 17 residues. The CDR3 here is CASSLESIGLRNYGYTF. In DNA form, the CDR3 reads TGTGCCAGCAGCTTAGAGTCGATTGGTCTACGTAACTATGGCTACACCTTC.

The gene calls are TRBV7-3 and TRBJ2-3; the match to TRBD2 covers 10 bases. CDR1 is SGHTA and CDR2 is FQGTGA in the germline V gene. The CDR3 is 15 residues long. V was clipped by 5 bases and J by 5 bases; unmatched bases: 7. The CDR3 spells CASSQAGGSIDTQYF. In DNA, the CDR3 is TGTGCCAGCAGCCAAGCGGGGGGGTCCATAGATACGCAGTATTTT.

The chain carries TRBV4-2 and TRBJ2-1, with D possibly TRBD1 on 6 matching bases. The CDR3 is made up of 16 amino acids. V was cut by 3 bases and J by 6 bases, with 18 bases left in between. Germline V gene sequence: CDR1 LGHNA, CDR2 YNFKEQ. The CDR3 here is CASSQGPQVQGNEQFF. The DNA for the CDR3 is TGTGCCAGCAGCCAGGGTCCTCAGGTACAGGGCAATGAGCAGTTCTTC.

This chain connects TRBV28 to TRBJ2-7; 9 nucleotides line up with TRBD1. Germline trimming cut 6 bases from V and 2 bases from J; bases unmatched to any gene: 2. Germline CDR1 MDHEN, CDR2 SYDVKM. The CDR3 runs 13 residues. Here the CDR3 reads CASRGTGPYEQYF. CDR3 sequence (DNA): TGTGCCAGCAGGGGGACAGGGCCCTACGAGCAGTACTTC.

The chain couples TRBV9 to TRBJ2-5, with 13 bases aligning to TRBD2. V was clipped by 4 bases and J by 6 bases; unmatched bases: 15. This CDR3 comprises 18 residues. The germline V gene encodes CDR1 SGDLS and CDR2 YYNGEE. As DNA, the CDR3 is TGTGCCAGCAGCCCCCTAGCACTAGCGGGGGGGCAGTCCCAGACCCAGTACTTC. Translating it yields CASSPLALAGGQSQTQYF. Filled out from reference TRBV9 and TRBJ2-5, the complete variable domain reads DSGVTQTPKHLITATGQRVTLRCSPRSGDLSVYWYQQSLDQGLQFLIQYYNGEERAKGNILERFSAQQFPDLHSELNLSSLELGDSALYFCASSPLALAGGQSQTQYFGPGTRLLVL.

The CDR3 DNA reads TGTGCCAGCAGCGGGACGACTAGGTTCCGGGGGGATACGCAGTATTTT. Protein product: CASSGTTRFRGDTQYF. The chain uses TRBV9 and TRBJ2-3; possible D gene TRBD2, 6 bases. CDR3 length equals 16 residues. V lost 3 bases and J 6 bases, leaving 20 bases between the germline ends. CDR1 and CDR2 from the germline V gene are SGDLS and YYNGEE.

J is TRBJ1-4 and V is TRBV6-5, with D tentatively TRBD1 (5 bases). Germline lookup yields CDR1 MNHEY and CDR2 SVGAGI. Trimming left V 4 bases short and J 1 base short, with 7 bases between. The CDR3 extends over 14 amino acids. This CDR3 reads CASSSGGTNEKLFF. CDR3 nucleotides: TGTGCCAGCAGTTCGGGGGGAACTAATGAAAAACTGTTTTTT.

In nucleotides, the CDR3 is TGTGCCAGCAGTCCGCCGGCAACTAATGAAAAACTGTTTTTT. It encodes CASSPPATNEKLFF. J is TRBJ1-4 and V is TRBV28; no definite D call. The V end was cut by 5 bases, the J end by 0 bases, with 7 bases between. Germline CDR1 MDHEN, CDR2 SYDVKM. CDR3 size: 14 residues.

This sequence joins TRBV5-1 and TRBJ2-1, with 7 nucleotides matching TRBD2. CDR1 and CDR2 from the germline V gene are SGHRS and YFSETQ. The CDR3 sequence is 16 residues long. J gave up 5 bases and V 4 bases, and 12 bases lay outside the gene matches. The CDR3 spells CASSPTLAARNNEQFF. The CDR3 DNA follows: TGCGCCAGCAGCCCGACGCTAGCGGCTCGAAACAATGAGCAGTTCTTC.

This chain connects TRBV9 to TRBJ2-2, with 9 bases aligning to TRBD2. Germline assignment: CDR1 SGDLS and CDR2 YYNGEE. Germline trimming cut 2 bases from V and 6 bases from J; bases unmatched to any gene: 5. This CDR3 region has 15 residues. The CDR3 protein is CASSVSGGSPGELFF. CDR3 sequence (DNA): TGTGCCAGCAGCGTCAGCGGGGGGTCCCCCGGGGAGCTGTTTTTT. Complete variable domain (other parts from reference TRBV9 and TRBJ2-2): DSGVTQTPKHLITATGQRVTLRCSPRSGDLSVYWYQQSLDQGLQFLIQYYNGEERAKGNILERFSAQQFPDLHSELNLSSLELGDSALYFCASSVSGGSPGELFFGEGSRLTVL.

The sample holds a few counts of this clone. The rearrangement links TRBV6-5 to TRBJ1-1; D uncertain. V lost 6 bases, J lost 1 base, and 9 bases lay in between. The CDR3 extends over 13 amino acids. Germline lookup yields CDR1 MNHEY and CDR2 SVGAGI. The CDR3 is CASRRFGNTEAFF. The CDR3 nucleotides are TGTGCCAGCAGGAGGTTCGGGAACACTGAAGCTTTCTTT.